Listed here are 32 T cell receptor beta chains from one sample, sequenced in a study of blood T cells in healthy people across ages. Next came a second PCR, run for about 7 to 12 cycles, which used a sample-barcoded 5' primer along with a J-beta primer mix. TCRdb passed the 5' RACE reads through MiXCR, listing each CDR3 protein once. The table lists 650,000 to 800,000 distinct CDR3 sequences, under 65% of them singletons. Input material: blood. The receptors were gathered from a woman of 80 years or more in good health.

This clonotype was observed at least ten times. The rearrangement links TRBV12-3 or TRBV12-4 to TRBJ2-7, with D unclear. Trimming took off 6 bases at V and 3 bases at J, with 15 bases between the two ends. This CDR3 comprises 14 residues. The chain's CDR3 is CASSQGDFHYEQYF. For the CDR3, the DNA is TGTGCCAGCAGCCAAGGAGACTTCCACTACGAGCAGTACTTC.

The gene calls are TRBV6-5 and TRBJ2-5; D might be TRBD2 (5 bases). There are 13 residues in the CDR3. Trimming left V 6 bases short and J 2 bases short, with 10 bases between. CDR1 is MNHEY and CDR2 is SVGAGI in the germline V gene. The CDR3 protein is CASSNPGQETQYF. As DNA, the CDR3 is TGTGCCAGCAGCAACCCGGGACAAGAGACCCAGTACTTC.

This clonotype occurred once. This rearrangement joins TRBV7-8 to TRBJ1-2; D uncertain. V was clipped by 5 bases and J by 4 bases, with 14 bases between them. Germline V lookup: CDR1 SGHVS, CDR2 FQNEAQ. The CDR3 loop spans 14 amino acids. CDR3 sequence (DNA): TGTGCCAGCAGCCGGACCCCCGGTGGCTATGGCTACACCTTC. Translated, it gives CASSRTPGGYGYTF.

In this sample, this clonotype turned up a few times. A much larger clonotype is one base distant, so this may be a read error. As DNA, the CDR3 is TGTGCCAGTGGACAGCCTAATTCACCCCCCCACTTT. This sequence encodes CASGQPNSPPHF. The chain combines TRBV9 with TRBJ1-6; the D gene is possibly TRBD1 (6 bases). CDR1 SGDLS and CDR2 YYNGEE come from the germline V gene. CDR3 length: 12 amino acids.

The chain couples TRBV7-2 to TRBJ2-1; D is perhaps TRBD2 (5 bases). This CDR3 comprises 14 residues. With 4 bases removed from V and 13 bases from J, the gap between germline ends came to 20 bases. Germline V CDR1 and CDR2: SGHTA, FQGNSA. The CDR3 sequence is CASSSGLAIETQFF. In DNA form, the CDR3 reads TGTGCCAGCAGCTCCGGGCTAGCTATAGAGACCCAGTTCTTC.

This clonotype was observed many times. The chain uses TRBV5-1 and TRBJ1-2; 8 bases are shared with TRBD1. This CDR3 is 15 amino acids long. V lost 5 bases and J lost 5; bases outside the gene matches: 11. CDR1 is SGHRS and CDR2 is YFSETQ in the germline V gene. CDR3 sequence reads: CASRNTGTGIYGYTF. CDR3 sequence (DNA): TGCGCCAGCAGAAATACCGGGACAGGAATTTATGGCTACACCTTC.

In its sample, this clonotype was seen a few times. A much larger clone differs from this one at a single base, so this may be a read error. The rearrangement joins TRBV9 to TRBJ2-1; 9 bases line up with TRBD2. The DNA end favors TRBJ2-7, so the J call may be wrong. The CDR3 length is 15 residues. Germline V gene lookup returns CDR1 SGDLS and CDR2 YYNGEE. Here the CDR3 reads CASSGTSGSYNEQYF. The CDR3 nucleotides are TGTGCCAGCAGCGGTACTAGCGGGTCCTACAATGAGCAGTACTTC.

There are a few counts of this clonotype. Possible read error: a much larger clone is one base away. V and J are TRBV7-2 and TRBJ2-5; D might be TRBD1 (5 bases). Per the germline V gene, CDR1 is SGHTA and CDR2 is FQGNSA. The CDR3 covers 13 residues. This chain's CDR3 is CASSSQGGEAQYF. The CDR3 DNA sequence: TGTGCCAGCAGCTCTCAGGGCGGAGAGGCCCAGTACTTC.

The rearrangement joins TRBV4-1 to TRBJ2-1; 7 positions match TRBD2. CDR1 MGHRA and CDR2 YSYEKL come from the germline V gene. The CDR3 length is 16 residues. V lost 0 bases, J lost 4 bases, and 6 bases stayed unmatched. CDR3 DNA sequence: TGCGCCAGCAGCCAAGAAGCAGCGGGGCAGTACAATGAGCAGTTCTTC. Encoded protein: CASSQEAAGQYNEQFF.

The genes are TRBV7-2 and TRBJ1-1; 9 positions match TRBD1. V lost 7 bases to trimming and J lost 3 bases; unmatched junction nucleotides: 9. Germline lookup yields CDR1 SGHTA and CDR2 FQGNSA. The CDR3 sequence is 15 residues long. This chain's CDR3 is CASNWWTGVYTEAFF. The CDR3 DNA is TGTGCCAGCAACTGGTGGACAGGGGTCTACACTGAAGCTTTCTTT.

This sequence joins TRBV12-3 or TRBV12-4 and TRBJ2-7, with D maybe TRBD1 (6 bases). The CDR3 extends over 13 amino acids. The germline V and J ends were trimmed by 9 bases and 3 bases, with 15 bases remaining between them. CDR3 amino acids: CARGHHLLYEQYF. CDR3 DNA: TGTGCCAGGGGACACCACCTTCTCTACGAGCAGTACTTC.

With respect to this clonotype: A clone one base away is much larger, so this may be a read error. The chain joins TRBV9 to TRBJ2-5, with unresolved D. Germline CDR1 and CDR2: SGDLS and YYNGEE. The CDR3 is 13 amino acids. The ends were cut back, 5 bases at V and 0 bases at J, with 8 bases in the middle. The CDR3 DNA reads as TGTGCCAGCAGTGACGCTAACCAAGAGACCCAGTACTTC. Residues: CASSDANQETQYF.

The V call is TRBV12-3 or TRBV12-4, the J call TRBJ1-2, with D possibly being TRBD1 (6 bases). This CDR3 is 14 amino acids long. V lost 3 bases and J 6 bases, leaving 14 bases between the germline ends. The DNA for the CDR3 is TGTGCCAGCAGTTTTACAGGGAGCAGGAATGGCTACACCTTC. Translated, it gives CASSFTGSRNGYTF.

With respect to this clonotype: This may arise from a read error, as a much more abundant clone is one base away. This chain connects TRBV7-9 to TRBJ2-3, with 9 bases lining up with TRBD2. Germline values: CDR1 SEHNR, CDR2 FQNEAQ (reference sequence). The CDR3 loop spans 17 amino acids. The CDR3 loop is CASSVPQVSGGQDSQYF. CDR3 nucleotide sequence: TGTGCCAGCAGCGTACCCCAAGTCAGCGGGGGGCAAGATTCGCAGTATTTT. Supplemented by reference TRBV7-9 and TRBJ2-3, the full variable domain reads DTGVSQNPRHKITKRGQNVTFRCDPISEHNRLYWYRQTLGQGPEFLTYFQNEAQLEKSRLLSDRFSAERPKGSFSTLEIQRTEQGDSAMYLCASSVPQVSGGQDSQYFGPGTRLTVL.

In the case of this clonotype: Given a much more abundant clone one base away, this may be a read error. The genes are TRBV21-1 and TRBJ2-5; the D call TRBD1 from the table was never checked on the DNA. TRBV21-1 is labeled a pseudogene. This CDR3 has 17 amino acids. CDR3 region: CASMLNGERSVQETQYF. The CDR3 DNA follows: TGTGCCAGCATGCTAAATGGGGAAAGGTCGGTCCAAGAGACCCAGTACTTC.

The gene calls are TRBV3-1 and TRBJ1-3; D is ambiguous. Looked up from germline, CDR1 is LGHDT and CDR2 is YNNKEL (reference sequence). The CDR3 consists of 16 residues. Trimming took 0 bases from V and 0 from J, leaving 9 bases between them. CDR3 bases: TGTGCCAGCAGCCAAGATTTTCCGAACTCTGGAAACACCATATATTTT. It yields the protein CASSQDFPNSGNTIYF. Combining the CDR3 with reference TRBV3-1 and TRBJ1-3 gives the whole variable domain DTAVSQTPKYLVTQMGNDKSIKCEQNLGHDTMYWYKQDSKKFLKIMFSYNNKELIINETVPNRFSPKSPDKAHLNLHINSLELGDSAVYFCASSQDFPNSGNTIYFGEGSWLTVV.

This chain connects TRBV11-2 to TRBJ2-1, with 8 bases that match TRBD2. The junction had 10 bases not matched to a gene; V was cut back by 11 bases and J by 1 base. This CDR3 comprises 15 residues. CDR1 and CDR2 from the germline V gene are SGHAT and FQNNGV. The CDR3 protein is CASSCVAGSYNEQFF. Here the CDR3 DNA reads TGTGCCTCCTCCTGTGTAGCGGGGTCCTACAATGAGCAGTTCTTC.

The V gene is TRBV7-2, the J gene TRBJ2-1; D not resolved. Germline CDR1 is SGHTA and CDR2 is FQGNSA. The V and J ends lost 4 bases and 10 bases respectively, with 8 bases between them. This CDR3 has 11 residues. The CDR3 is CASSSFKEQFF. In nucleotides, the CDR3 is TGTGCCAGCAGCTCTTTCAAGGAGCAGTTCTTC.

The V and J genes are TRBV2 and TRBJ1-1; D gene ambiguous. The CDR3 has 13 amino acids. Per the germline V gene, CDR1 is SNHLY and CDR2 is FYNNEI. V gave up 5 bases and J gave up 1 base, with 8 bases separating them. CDR3 loop: CASSTRGNTEAFF. The CDR3 bases are TGTGCCAGCAGTACCCGGGGGAACACTGAAGCTTTCTTT.

With regard to this clonotype: Since a much larger clone is just one base distant, this may be a read error. The chain uses TRBV28 and TRBJ2-6; D possibly corresponds to TRBD1 (5 bases). CDR1 is MDHEN, CDR2 SYDVKM, per germline. The CDR3 has 13 amino acids. CDR3 loop: CASKNSGANVPTF. The CDR3 nucleotides read TGTGCCAGCAAAAACTCTGGGGCCAACGTCCCGACTTTC.

V usage is TRBV20-1 and J usage is TRBJ2-5, with 7 bases fitting TRBD2. The DNA end is more similar to TRBJ2-7, so the J call may be wrong. CDR3 length equals 11 residues. The V gene's germline CDR1 is DFQATT and CDR2 SNEGSKA (reference sequence). The DNA of the CDR3 is TGCAGTGCAACCGTAGCGGGCGAGCAGTACTTC. Translation gives CSATVAGEQYF.

This clonotype was observed at least ten times. The gene calls are TRBV5-1 and TRBJ2-3; possibly TRBD1 or TRBD2 for D (5 bases each). Trimming cost V 4 bases and J 2 bases, with 17 bases left between them. Per the germline V gene, CDR1 is SGHRS and CDR2 is YFSETQ. There are 16 residues in the CDR3. The CDR3 region is CASSAGSTGTTDTQYF. CDR3 in DNA: TGCGCCAGCAGCGCAGGATCGACGGGGACCACAGATACGCAGTATTTT.

This chain joins TRBV24-1 and TRBJ1-2; TRBD1 agrees at 7 bases. J gave up 4 bases and V 6 bases, and 4 bases lay outside the gene matches. Germline CDR1 is KGHDR and CDR2 is SFDVKD. The CDR3 contains 13 residues. DNA for the CDR3: TGTGCCACCAGTAGGAAGGGGGCCTATGGCTACACCTTC. Translation: CATSRKGAYGYTF.

The sample holds one count of this clonotype. In DNA form, the CDR3 reads TGTGCCAGCAGCTCGCCACAGGGGGCGGAGTACAATGAGCAGTTCTTC. This translates into CASSSPQGAEYNEQFF. The chain combines TRBV5-6 with TRBJ2-1; 9 bases agree with TRBD1. V lost 3 bases, J lost 4 bases, and 8 bases stayed unmatched. The germline V gene has CDR1 SGHDT and CDR2 YYEEEE. This CDR3 region has 16 residues.

This clonotype was seen a few times. The chain joins TRBV30 to TRBJ1-5; D may be TRBD1 (6 bases). Germline V lookup: CDR1 GTSNPN, CDR2 SVGIG (reference sequence). The CDR3 covers 14 residues. Trimming took 3 bases from V and 4 from J, leaving 13 bases between them. CDR3 sequence (DNA): TGTGCCTGGAGCGACTACAGGGTAAATCAGCCCCAGCATTTT. Amino acids: CAWSDYRVNQPQHF.

There are many counts of this clonotype. One junction end does not reproduce the germline sequence, and a read error may be involved. V is TRBV12-3 or TRBV12-4 and J is TRBJ2-1; TRBD1 is a possible D gene (6 bases). This CDR3 is built from 13 residues. CDR3 region: CASSLGQLGEQFF. In DNA, the CDR3 is TGTGCCAGCAGCTTAGGACAGTTGGGTGAGCAGTTCTTC.

The chain recombines TRBV27 with TRBJ2-3, with 9 bases matching TRBD1. Losses at the gene ends were 0 bases for V and 7 bases for J; bases not matched to a gene: 11. Germline V gene data show CDR1 as MNHEY and CDR2 as SMNVEV (reference sequence). This CDR3 is built from 17 residues. The CDR3 sequence is CASSLSSPGTGLHTQYF. The CDR3 DNA reads as TGTGCCAGCAGTTTATCGAGTCCCGGGACAGGGTTACATACGCAGTATTTT.

J is TRBJ1-6 and V is TRBV21-1; TRBD1 is the table's D call, not checked against the DNA. TRBV21-1 counts as a pseudogene. CDR3 length equals 19 residues. In DNA form, the CDR3 reads TGTGCCAGCAGCAAAGTAGTCTTTAGGGAGGACAGCAATAATTCACCCCTCCACTTT. Translated, it gives CASSKVVFREDSNNSPLHF.

This clonotype was recorded a few times. The V gene is TRBV5-1, the J gene TRBJ2-2, with D possibly TRBD2 on 6 matching bases. Trimming removed 6 bases at V and 3 bases at J, with 15 bases between. Germline loops: CDR1 SGHRS, CDR2 YFSETQ. The CDR3 runs to 15 residues. In DNA form, the CDR3 reads TGCGCCAGCACCCTCGGGAGAGGAGACACCGGGGAGCTGTTTTTT. This codes for CASTLGRGDTGELFF.

Concerning this clonotype itself: Just one base apart from a much larger clone, this may be a read error. The chain carries TRBV4-2 and TRBJ2-1; 7 bases line up with TRBD2. The J call could be wrong; TRBJ2-7 is a better fit for the DNA end. This CDR3 contains 15 residues. CDR1 is LGHNA, CDR2 YNFKEQ, per germline. CDR3 amino acids: CASSQERRDYNEQYF. Here the CDR3 DNA reads TGTGCCAGCAGCCAAGAAAGGCGGGACTACAATGAGCAGTACTTC.

The chain combines TRBV6-6 with TRBJ1-5; 7 bases are a match to TRBD1. Losses at the gene ends were 6 bases for V and 2 bases for J; bases not matched to a gene: 7. Germline CDR1 and CDR2: MNHNY and SVGAGI (reference sequence). The CDR3 length is 15 residues. The CDR3 region is CASRTGEYGNQPQHF. The CDR3 DNA reads TGTGCCAGCAGAACAGGGGAGTATGGCAATCAGCCCCAGCATTTT.

Remarks on this clonotype: This may come from a read error, since a much larger clone is one base off. The chain uses TRBV12-3 or TRBV12-4 and TRBJ2-1; 9 bases fit TRBD2. This CDR3 comprises 16 residues. CDR3 sequence: CASSFAAGGRYNERFF. The CDR3 DNA is TGTGCCAGCAGTTTTGCGGCGGGGGGGCGGTACAATGAGCGGTTCTTC.